The 16 T cell receptor beta chains below come from one sample, sequenced in a study of PD-L1 blockade in urothelial cancer (dated by TCRdb to 2016 to 2017). Receptors were amplified or captured by the immunoSEQ multiplex PCR assay. TCRdb re-hosts the immuneACCESS table, in-frame sequences only. Its copies lack some clones; in the studies checked, an unresolved V gene accounts for under half of them, and the cause for the rest is not known. Counted in this sample were tens of thousands of clones; 91% of them appeared once. The ten largest make up 0.85% to 0.9% of the sample. The time point tag for this specimen amounts to: peripheral blood 6 weeks after treatment start. The source was PBMCs, collected around atezolizumab (anti-PD-L1) treatment. The receptors stem from an elderly woman with urothelial cancer.

The rearrangement joins TRBV7-3 to TRBJ2-1; 9 bases match TRBD2. Looked up from germline, CDR1 is SGHTA and CDR2 is FQGTGA. The CDR3 extends over 15 amino acids. With V trimmed by 5 bases and J by 5 bases, 7 bases remained unmatched. CDR3 nucleotide sequence: TGTGCCAGCAGCCCAGCGGCGGGGGGGAACAATGAGCAGTTCTTC. Protein sequence: CASSPAAGGNNEQFF.

The chain links TRBV5-1 to TRBJ2-1; a weak D match, TRBD1 (5 bases). V was cut by 2 bases and J by 8 bases, with 14 bases left in between. The CDR3 runs 14 residues. Germline V gene sequence: CDR1 SGHRS, CDR2 YFSETQ. CDR3: CASSFKSGMDEQFF. The CDR3 DNA is TGCGCCAGCAGCTTTAAATCAGGGATGGATGAGCAGTTCTTC.

Only a few counts were recorded for this clone. J is TRBJ2-5 and V is TRBV19; 7 nucleotides agree with TRBD2. This CDR3 is built from 14 residues. Germline assignment: CDR1 LNHDA and CDR2 SQIVND (reference sequence). V was pared by 4 bases and J by 5 bases, with 7 bases of the junction left unmatched. CDR3 in DNA: TGTGCCAGTAGTACCCCGGGAGGAATGGAGACCCAGTACTTC. As protein: CASSTPGGMETQYF.

The gene calls are TRBV28 and TRBJ2-3, with D maybe TRBD2 (5 bases). V gave up 8 bases and J gave up 4 bases, with 22 bases separating them. Per the germline V gene, CDR1 is MDHEN and CDR2 is SYDVKM. This CDR3 has 16 amino acids. This CDR3 reads CASSDPSGRWADTQYF. CDR3 coding DNA: TGTGCCAGCTCAGACCCCAGCGGTCGGTGGGCAGATACGCAGTATTTT.

V is TRBV11-2 and J is TRBJ2-1; the match to TRBD2 covers 11 bases. V lost 5 bases, J lost 4 bases, and 4 bases stayed unmatched. CDR1 SGHAT and CDR2 FQNNGV come from the germline V gene. The CDR3 length is 15 residues. CDR3 loop: CASSQTSGNYNEQFF. The CDR3 coding sequence is TGTGCCAGCAGCCAGACTAGCGGGAATTACAATGAGCAGTTCTTC.

This clone was counted a few times. The CDR3, as DNA: TGTGCCAGCAGTACACCGCCCAATGAGCAGTTCTTC. Amino acids: CASSTPPNEQFF. The chain combines TRBV28 with TRBJ2-1, with D hard to call. This CDR3 is 12 amino acids long. CDR1 and CDR2 from the germline V gene are MDHEN and SYDVKM. V gave up 5 bases and J gave up 6 bases, with 8 bases separating them.

This clone was detected only once. CDR3 sequence (DNA): TGCAGCGTTGTCGGTGTCGGTGAAAAACTGTTTTTT. Protein: CSVVGVGEKLFF. This chain links TRBV29-1 with TRBJ1-4; no firm D call. Trimming took off 4 bases at V and 7 bases at J, with 10 bases between the two ends. Per germline, CDR1 SQVTM and CDR2 ANQGSEA. The CDR3 has 12 amino acids.

This clone occurred once. CDR3 DNA sequence: TGTGCCAGCAGCCAAGATAACTTAAACTACGAGCAGTACTTC. The encoded protein is CASSQDNLNYEQYF. The rearrangement uses TRBV4-2 and TRBJ2-7; the D is unclear. CDR3 length: 14 amino acids. The germline V gene has CDR1 LGHNA and CDR2 YNFKEQ. V dropped 0 bases and J dropped 3 bases, with 9 bases sitting between them.

The chain is built from TRBV2 and TRBJ2-2, with a tentative D call TRBD1 (6 bases). The CDR3 is 14 amino acids. The germline V gene has CDR1 SNHLY and CDR2 FYNNEI. The germline V and J ends were trimmed by 7 bases and 7 bases, with 16 bases remaining between them. CDR3 protein: CASIFGQQVGELFF. CDR3 nucleotides: TGTGCCAGCATTTTTGGACAGCAGGTCGGGGAGCTGTTTTTT.

The V gene is TRBV28, the J gene TRBJ2-7, with 12 bases matching TRBD2. After removal of 5 bases from V and 6 bases from J, the junction contained 2 bases not matched to a gene. The CDR3 totals 13 residues. Germline V gene sequence: CDR1 MDHEN, CDR2 SYDVKM. The CDR3 DNA is TGTGCCAGCAGTCGGACTAGCGGGACCGAGCAGTACTTC. It specifies CASSRTSGTEQYF.

This chain links TRBV19 with TRBJ1-2; D is possibly TRBD1 (6 bases). This CDR3 spans 13 amino acids. CDR1 and CDR2 (germline): LNHDA, SQIVND (reference sequence). Trimming removed 3 bases from V and 10 bases from J, with 15 bases in between. This CDR3 is CASSMYRDGSYTF. As DNA, the CDR3 is TGTGCCAGTAGTATGTACAGGGATGGATCCTACACCTTC.

The rearrangement uses TRBV5-1 and TRBJ2-7; possibly TRBD2 for D (6 bases). The CDR3 extends over 16 amino acids. Trimming removed 0 bases from V and 0 bases from J, with 13 bases in between. CDR1 SGHRS and CDR2 YFSETQ come from the germline V gene. CDR3 loop: CASSLGVAASSYEQYF. DNA for the CDR3: TGCGCCAGCAGCTTGGGGGTAGCGGCGAGCTCCTACGAGCAGTACTTC.

Here the CDR3 DNA reads TGTGCCAGCAGCATGGACAGGGTGAGCACCGGGGAGCTGTTTTTT. Translating it yields CASSMDRVSTGELFF. The rearrangement links TRBV7-9 to TRBJ2-2; TRBD1 aligns across 8 bases. After removal of 5 bases from V and 4 bases from J, the junction contained 6 bases not matched to a gene. CDR1 and CDR2 (germline): SEHNR, FQNEAQ (reference sequence). The CDR3 length is 15 residues. The whole variable domain, remainder taken from reference TRBV7-9 and TRBJ2-2, is DTGVSQNPRHKITKRGQNVTFRCDPISEHNRLYWYRQTLGQGPEFLTYFQNEAQLEKSRLLSDRFSAERPKGSFSTLEIQRTEQGDSAMYLCASSMDRVSTGELFFGEGSRLTVL.

This rearrangement joins TRBV4-1 to TRBJ1-5, with TRBD1 as a possible D gene (6 bases). Trimming cost V 4 bases and J 1 base, with 14 bases left between them. This CDR3 has 16 residues. Looked up from germline, CDR1 is MGHRA and CDR2 is YSYEKL. The CDR3, as DNA: TGCGCCAGCAGCCTAACACAGGGTAGGAGCAATCAGCCCCAGCATTTT. Encoded protein: CASSLTQGRSNQPQHF.

The V and J genes are TRBV2 and TRBJ2-1; 10 positions agree with TRBD1. This CDR3 has 15 residues. J gave up 4 bases and V 3 bases, and 3 bases lay outside the gene matches. The germline CDR1 and CDR2 sequences are SNHLY and FYNNEI. The CDR3 sequence is CASSEGTGVYNEQFF. CDR3 nucleotides: TGTGCCAGCAGTGAGGGGACAGGGGTATACAATGAGCAGTTCTTC.

The chain couples TRBV15 to TRBJ2-1; 8 bases are a match to TRBD2. The V segment lost 4 bases and the J segment 4 bases; nucleotides outside the gene matches: 6. Per the germline V gene, CDR1 is LNHNV and CDR2 is YYDKDF (reference sequence). This CDR3 is built from 15 residues. The CDR3 protein is CATSTIAGSYNEQFF. The CDR3 DNA sequence: TGTGCCACCAGCACTATAGCGGGATCTTACAATGAGCAGTTCTTC.